A selection of T cell receptor beta chains follows, all from one sample in a study of beta chain features in type 1 diabetes. Repertoires were generated with immunoSEQ multiplex PCR, while TCRdb's copy carries only in-frame clones and drops some. There are nearly 700,000 clones in the sample; roughly 12% occur only once, and 0.022% lies in the top ten. Specimen: naive CD4+ T cells from blood. The receptors shown here come from a man between 18 and 35 years old with type 1 diabetes. Each CDR3 is given with its conserved first and last residue. Some rows have no size entry. The others give once, few or many, or a class for an expanded clone.

j_gene | abundance | v_gene | CDR3aa
TRBJ2-5 | - | TRBV10-3 | CAISGTSGVKTQYF
TRBJ1-5 | - | TRBV5-1 | CASRLDSTSNQPQHF
TRBJ1-2 | - | TRBV27 | CASSTDRLYGYTF
TRBJ2-7 | few | TRBV18 | CASSRPWEQYF
TRBJ2-7 | few | TRBV20-1 | CSAGPYEQYF
TRBJ2-7 | few | TRBV2 | CATGQPYEQYF
TRBJ2-7 | - | TRBV30 | CAWSGGRESSYEQYF
TRBJ1-4 | - | TRBV6-5 | CASGNYPRVESEKLFF
TRBJ2-3 | - | TRBV6-5 | CASSRNQGTTDTQYF
TRBJ2-3 | few | TRBV4-1 | CASSQDYTSGGAGTQYF
TRBJ1-1 | - | TRBV29-1 | CSVRQGNTEAFF
TRBJ1-2 | - | TRBV27 | CASSSGGYGYTF
TRBJ1-1 | - | TRBV4-1 | CASSSHRDRDTEAFF
TRBJ2-7 | few | TRBV5-1 | CASSLDNSYEQYF
TRBJ2-7 | few | TRBV21-1 | CASSARQLYYSYEQYF
TRBJ2-1 | - | TRBV7-9 | CASSFGLAGAEQFF
TRBJ2-1 | - | TRBV5-1 | CASSLGDRGNEQFF
TRBJ2-2 | few | TRBV28 | CASSGARNTGELFF
TRBJ2-1 | few | TRBV7-9 | CASSLDQGYNEQFF
TRBJ1-5 | - | TRBV30 | CAWRETEVESQPQHF
TRBJ2-7 | - | TRBV19 | CASSDLSRKHGQYF
TRBJ1-1 | few | TRBV5-6 | CASSFGAEAFF
TRBJ1-1 | - | TRBV27 | CASSFERTNTEAFF
TRBJ1-1 | - | TRBV9 | CASSVSVNTEAFF
TRBJ1-1 | - | TRBV7-9 | CASSSPGKASNTEAFF
TRBJ1-1 | - | TRBV4-1 | CASSQGSLGWTTEAFF
TRBJ1-3 | - | TRBV13 | CASTDDRGDSGNTIYF
TRBJ2-5 | - | TRBV6-6 | CASSTGLGYSVTQYF
TRBJ2-5 | few | TRBV7-9 | CASSFLNWGMTQYF
TRBJ1-2 | - | TRBV7-9 | CASSPRQGAGYGYTF
TRBJ1-5 | few | TRBV30 | CAWSFGGDQPQHF
TRBJ1-2 | - | TRBV25-1 | CASSVSLGQATYGYTF
TRBJ1-5 | few | TRBV7-2 | CASSLPGYSNQPQHF
TRBJ1-2 | - | TRBV6-1 | CASSTNRVSYGYTF
TRBJ2-1 | - | TRBV10-3 | CAISSRGAGNSYNEQFF
TRBJ1-1 | - | TRBV29-1 | CSVEDGGGTRGNTEAFF
TRBJ1-2 | - | TRBV27 | CASSSHGTAYGYTF
TRBJ1-1 | few | TRBV7-2 | CASSFQGITEAFF
TRBJ2-5 | - | TRBV19 | CASSFTAETQYF
TRBJ1-1 | - | TRBV25-1 | CASRGEYTEAFF
TRBJ2-1 | few | TRBV28 | CASSLWPSHNEQFF
TRBJ1-2 | few | TRBV6-1 | CASSLQDSLPGTAF
TRBJ2-6 | few | TRBV30 | CAWSPRRLGLDGANVLTF
TRBJ2-3 | - | TRBV27 | CASSSTRNTDTQYF
TRBJ1-1 | few | TRBV11-1 | CASSLGGADTEAFF
TRBJ1-1 | few | TRBV10-3 | CAISGQANTEAFF